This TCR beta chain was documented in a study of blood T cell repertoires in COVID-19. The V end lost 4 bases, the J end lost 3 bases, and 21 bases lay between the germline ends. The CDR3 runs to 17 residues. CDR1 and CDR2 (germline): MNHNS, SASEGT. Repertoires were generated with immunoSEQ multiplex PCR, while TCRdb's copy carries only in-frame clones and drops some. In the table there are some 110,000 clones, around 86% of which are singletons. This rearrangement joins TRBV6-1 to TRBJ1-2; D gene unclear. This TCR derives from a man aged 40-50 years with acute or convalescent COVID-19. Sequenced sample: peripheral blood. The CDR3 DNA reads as TGTGCCAGCAGTGCCATTGAGGTCTACCTTTTTTACTATGGCTACACCTTC. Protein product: CASSAIEVYLFYYGYTF.